This T cell receptor beta chain is from a study of blood T cell repertoires in COVID-19. Whole-study context: The study drew acute and convalescent COVID-19 samples from the United States, Italy and Spain. PBMCs, B-cell-depleted T cells, or T cells provided the cDNA or gDNA that made up the material.

The CDR3 is 14 residues long. The V gene's germline CDR1 is MNHGY and CDR2 SAAAGT. Losses at the gene ends were 4 bases for V and 8 bases for J; bases not matched to a gene: 4. Methods used by the authors: Estimates of nucleated cell counts were drawn from the amplification of reference gene primers. Profiling relied on immunoSEQ multiplex PCR, and the TCRdb table lists in-frame clones only, not all of them. The V and J calls and clone size come from that table; D and trimming were worked out from the DNA. In the table there are approximately 260,000 clones, approximately 83% of which are singletons.

The chain carries TRBV6-8 and TRBJ1-6, with 8 bases matching TRBD1. Sequenced sample: peripheral blood. This clonotype was sampled from a woman of 80 years or more with acute or convalescent COVID-19. The CDR3 bases are TGTGCCAGCAGTTTCGGGACAGGAGATTCACCCCTCCACTTT. Translation gives CASSFGTGDSPLHF.